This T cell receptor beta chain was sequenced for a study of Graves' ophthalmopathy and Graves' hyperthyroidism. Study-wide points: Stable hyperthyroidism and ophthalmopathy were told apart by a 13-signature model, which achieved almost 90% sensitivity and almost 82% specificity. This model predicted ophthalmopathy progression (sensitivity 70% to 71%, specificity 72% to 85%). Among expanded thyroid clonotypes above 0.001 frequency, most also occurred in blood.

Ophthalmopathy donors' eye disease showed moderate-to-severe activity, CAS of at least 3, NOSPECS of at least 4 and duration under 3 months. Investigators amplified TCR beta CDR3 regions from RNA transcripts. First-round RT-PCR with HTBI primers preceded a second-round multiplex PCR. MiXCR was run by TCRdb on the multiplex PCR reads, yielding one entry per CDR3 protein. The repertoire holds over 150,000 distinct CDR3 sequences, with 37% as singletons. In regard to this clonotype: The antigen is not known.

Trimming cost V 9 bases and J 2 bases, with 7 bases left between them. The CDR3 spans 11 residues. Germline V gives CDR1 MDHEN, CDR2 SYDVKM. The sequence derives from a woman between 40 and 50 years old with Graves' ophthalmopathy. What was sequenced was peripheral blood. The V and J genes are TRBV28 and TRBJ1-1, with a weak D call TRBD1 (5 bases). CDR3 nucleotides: TGTGCCAGGGGGGTAAACACTGAAGCTTTCTTT. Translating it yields CARGVNTEAFF.